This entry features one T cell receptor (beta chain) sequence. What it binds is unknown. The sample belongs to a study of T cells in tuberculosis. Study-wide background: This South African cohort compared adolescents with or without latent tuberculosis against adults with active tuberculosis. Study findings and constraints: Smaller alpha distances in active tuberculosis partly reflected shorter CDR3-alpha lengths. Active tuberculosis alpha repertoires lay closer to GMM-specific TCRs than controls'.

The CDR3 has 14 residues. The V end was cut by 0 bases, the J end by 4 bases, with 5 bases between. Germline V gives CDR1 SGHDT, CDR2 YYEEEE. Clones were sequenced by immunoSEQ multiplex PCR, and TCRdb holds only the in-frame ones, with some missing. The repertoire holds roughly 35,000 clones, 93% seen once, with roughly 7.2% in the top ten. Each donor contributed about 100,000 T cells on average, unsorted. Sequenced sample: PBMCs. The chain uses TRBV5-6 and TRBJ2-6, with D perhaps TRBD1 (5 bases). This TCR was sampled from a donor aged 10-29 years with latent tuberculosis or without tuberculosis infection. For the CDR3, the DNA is TGTGCCAGCAGCTTGGGGACAGGGGCCAACGTCCTGACTTTC. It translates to CASSLGTGANVLTF.